The present entry profiles one T cell receptor beta chain with its context. TCRdb's table, derived via immunoSEQ multiplex PCR, lists solely in-frame clones and lacks some. The sample carries 120,000 or so clones, 94% recorded once. The sample belongs to a study of T cell responses to AZD1222 COVID-19 vaccine. The sequence was obtained from an adult who received the AZD1222 COVID-19 vaccine. The sequencing used peripheral blood, collected 28 days after the second AZD1222 dose.

The CDR3 sequence is CASSHVQGAPGYTF. CDR3 bases: TGTGCCAGCAGCCACGTACAGGGGGCGCCCGGCTACACCTTC. This chain links TRBV2 with TRBJ1-2; 9 bases map to TRBD1. The CDR3 sequence is 14 residues long. Germline CDR1 is SNHLY and CDR2 is FYNNEI. V lost 6 bases to trimming and J lost 8 bases; unmatched junction nucleotides: 10.